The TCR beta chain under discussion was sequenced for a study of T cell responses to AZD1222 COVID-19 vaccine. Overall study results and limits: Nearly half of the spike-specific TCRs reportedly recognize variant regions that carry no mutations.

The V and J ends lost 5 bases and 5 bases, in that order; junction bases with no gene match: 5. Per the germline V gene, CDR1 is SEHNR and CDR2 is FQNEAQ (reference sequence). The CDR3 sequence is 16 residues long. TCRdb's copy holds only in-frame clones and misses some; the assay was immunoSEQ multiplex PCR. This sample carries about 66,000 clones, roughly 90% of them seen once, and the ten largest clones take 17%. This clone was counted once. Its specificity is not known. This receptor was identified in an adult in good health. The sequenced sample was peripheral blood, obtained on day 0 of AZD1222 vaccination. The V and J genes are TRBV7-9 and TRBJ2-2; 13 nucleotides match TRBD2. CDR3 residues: CASSPPGLAGTGELFF. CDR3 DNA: TGTGCCAGCAGCCCGCCGGGACTAGCGGGGACCGGGGAGCTGTTTTTT.